This T cell receptor beta chain was identified during a study of blood T cell repertoires in COVID-19. Study summary: From the United States, Italy and Spain came samples of acute and convalescent COVID-19. T cells, B-cell-depleted T cells, or PBMCs supplied cDNA or gDNA.

In the study's own analysis: Estimates of nucleated cell counts were drawn from the amplification of reference gene primers. TCRdb's copy holds only in-frame clones and misses some; the assay was immunoSEQ multiplex PCR. V, J and clone size reflect that table, while D and trimming were determined from the DNA. Of 200,000 to 250,000 clones listed, around four fifths are singletons. This CDR3 spans 14 amino acids. V lost 6 bases to trimming and J lost 8 bases; unmatched junction nucleotides: 9. Germline V gene data show CDR1 as LGHDT and CDR2 as YNNKEL (reference sequence). The rearrangement links TRBV3-1 (or the pseudogene TRBV3-2) to TRBJ2-1; 8 bases fit TRBD2. The receptor was derived from a woman between 45 and 60 years old with active or convalescent COVID-19. Sequencing was performed on peripheral blood. The CDR3 region has the DNA TGTGCCAGCAGGGACGCGGGAGGAGGGTATGAGCAGTTCTTC. Its translation is CASRDAGGGYEQFF.